This T cell receptor (beta chain) was profiled in a study of beta chain features in type 1 diabetes. Expressed TCRB transcripts got sequenced, as all isolated RNA was reverse transcribed. Clones were sequenced by immunoSEQ multiplex PCR, and TCRdb holds only the in-frame ones, with some missing. The repertoire includes 150,000 to 190,000 clones, 11% of them detected once, and approximately 2% sits in the top ten. This CDR3 is 13 amino acids long. Germline V gene data show CDR1 as MGHRA and CDR2 as YSYEKL. V lost 0 bases, J lost 9 bases, and 11 bases lay in between. The genes are TRBV4-1 and TRBJ1-2; D uncertain. This TCR came from a man younger than 35 in good health. Sequencing was performed on central memory CD4+ T cells from blood. The CDR3, as DNA: TGCGCCAGCAGCCAAGAGGCGGGATCGAGCTACACCTTC. This translates into CASSQEAGSSYTF.